A selection of T cell receptor beta chains follows, all from one sample in a study of blood T cell repertoires in COVID-19. Using immunoSEQ multiplex PCR, the repertoire was profiled, and TCRdb retains in-frame clones only, with some absent. Altogether about 54,000 clones are present, roughly 80% being singletons, with the ten largest covering 5.9%. What was sequenced was peripheral blood. The source of these receptors is a human donor in a cohort sampled during active or convalescent COVID-19. Each CDR3 is given with its conserved first and last residue. D genes are given only for firm matches. Clone size is not always given. Where it is, it says once, few, many or a class for expanded clones.

clone_size: -; d_call: TRBD2; v_call: TRBV7-2; j_call: TRBJ2-4; cdr3_nt: TGTGCCAGCAGCTCGGGAGGCCCAAACATTCAGTACTTC; cdr3_aa: CASSSGGPNIQYF
clone_size: -; d_call: TRBD1; v_call: TRBV4-1; j_call: TRBJ1-2; cdr3_nt: TGCGCCAGCAGCCAAGCCGCCCAGGGGGGTAGTGGCTACACCTTC; cdr3_aa: CASSQAAQGGSGYTF
clone_size: -; d_call: -; v_call: TRBV27; j_call: TRBJ1-6; cdr3_nt: TGTGCCAGCAGTTTAGGGGTGGGGCAGTCCTTGAAGCCCCTCCACTTT; cdr3_aa: CASSLGVGQSLKPLHF
clone_size: -; d_call: TRBD1; v_call: TRBV5-6; j_call: TRBJ2-2; cdr3_nt: TGTGCCAGCAGCTCACAGGGGGCAGGTGGGGAGCTGTTTTTT; cdr3_aa: CASSSQGAGGELFF
clone_size: -; d_call: -; v_call: TRBV7-2; j_call: TRBJ2-1; cdr3_nt: TGTGCCAGCAGCTTAAGGGCGGGAAACAATGAGCAGTTCTTC; cdr3_aa: CASSLRAGNNEQFF
clone_size: -; d_call: -; v_call: TRBV7-9; j_call: TRBJ1-6; cdr3_nt: TGTGCCAGCAGCTTACAGGGTCGGAATTCACCCCTCCACTTT; cdr3_aa: CASSLQGRNSPLHF
clone_size: -; d_call: TRBD1; v_call: TRBV6-2/TRBV6-3; j_call: TRBJ1-5; cdr3_nt: TGTGCCAGCAGTTACTCGACGGGACAGGGAATTCAGCCCCAGCATTTT; cdr3_aa: CASSYSTGQGIQPQHF
clone_size: -; d_call: -; v_call: TRBV5-8; j_call: TRBJ2-3; cdr3_nt: TGTGCCAGCAGCTTGATTGCGGGCACAGATACGCAGTATTTT; cdr3_aa: CASSLIAGTDTQYF
clone_size: -; d_call: -; v_call: TRBV18; j_call: TRBJ1-5; cdr3_nt: TGTGCCAGCTCCCATGGACAGCCCCTAGAGCCCCAGCATTTT; cdr3_aa: CASSHGQPLEPQHF
clone_size: -; d_call: -; v_call: TRBV2; j_call: TRBJ2-7; cdr3_nt: TGTGCCAGCAGTGAACAGGGAAGCTCCTACGAGCAGTACTTC; cdr3_aa: CASSEQGSSYEQYF
clone_size: once; d_call: TRBD2; v_call: TRBV20-1; j_call: TRBJ2-1; cdr3_nt: TGCAGTGCTAGTGGAGCGGGGGGGGCCAACAATGAGCAGTTCTTC; cdr3_aa: CSASGAGGANNEQFF
clone_size: -; d_call: -; v_call: TRBV3-1/TRBV3-2; j_call: TRBJ1-2; cdr3_nt: TGTGCCAGCAGCCAAACAGGGACCTATGGCTACACCTTC; cdr3_aa: CASSQTGTYGYTF
clone_size: few; d_call: TRBD1; v_call: TRBV9; j_call: TRBJ1-4; cdr3_nt: TGTGCCAGCAGCGTCCAGGGACAGGGGTATGAAAAACTGTTTTTT; cdr3_aa: CASSVQGQGYEKLFF
clone_size: -; d_call: -; v_call: TRBV7-6; j_call: TRBJ2-5; cdr3_nt: TGTGCCAGCAGCTTAGCGCCCGGAACAGAAGAGACCCAGTACTTC; cdr3_aa: CASSLAPGTEETQYF
clone_size: -; d_call: TRBD2; v_call: TRBV18; j_call: TRBJ2-1; cdr3_nt: TGTGCCAGCTCACCACTCCCGCCTCTAGCGGGGGGTTACAATGAGCAGTTCTTC; cdr3_aa: CASSPLPPLAGGYNEQFF
clone_size: -; d_call: -; v_call: TRBV5-4; j_call: TRBJ1-4; cdr3_nt: TGTGCCAGCAGCCTGTGGGGGCCCCTTAATGAAAAACTGTTTTTT; cdr3_aa: CASSLWGPLNEKLFF
clone_size: once; d_call: -; v_call: TRBV20-1; j_call: TRBJ2-7; cdr3_nt: TGCAGTGCGAAGTCAGGCCACGAGCAGTACTTC; cdr3_aa: CSAKSGHEQYF